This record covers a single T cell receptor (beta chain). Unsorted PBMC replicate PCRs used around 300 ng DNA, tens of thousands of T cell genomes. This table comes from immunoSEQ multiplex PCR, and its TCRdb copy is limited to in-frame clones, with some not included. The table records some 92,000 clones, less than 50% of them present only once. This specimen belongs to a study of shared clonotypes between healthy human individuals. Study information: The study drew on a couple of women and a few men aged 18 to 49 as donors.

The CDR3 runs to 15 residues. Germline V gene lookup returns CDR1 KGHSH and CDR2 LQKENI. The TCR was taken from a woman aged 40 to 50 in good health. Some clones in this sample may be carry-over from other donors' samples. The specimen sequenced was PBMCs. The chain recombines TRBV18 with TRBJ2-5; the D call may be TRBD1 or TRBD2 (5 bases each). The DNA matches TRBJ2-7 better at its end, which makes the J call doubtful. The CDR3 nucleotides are TGTGCCAGCTCACCCGGGGCGCAAAACTCCTACGAGCAGTACTTC. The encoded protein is CASSPGAQNSYEQYF.